This T cell receptor (beta chain) was observed in a study of cytomegalovirus exposure and HLA in healthy donors. Overall study: A preliminary data release comprised tens of millions of unique TCRs obtained from HLA-typed donors. General study findings and limits: Some public TCRs appeared in many individuals, while most sequences were rare.

Trimming left V 9 bases short and J 0 bases short, with 14 bases between. The CDR3 contains 14 residues. CDR1 is MNHEY and CDR2 is SVGAGI in the germline V gene. Note on this clone: Its target is unknown.

The PCR contained 60 Vbeta and 13 Jbeta primers. Assay: immunoSEQ multiplex PCR; the TCRdb copy retains only in-frame clones and omits some. The sample has 200,000 to 250,000 clones, almost 80% seen once. This TCR derives from a male donor in good health and CMV-seronegative. Sequenced input: PBMCs. V and J are TRBV6-5 and TRBJ1-1, with D possibly being TRBD1 (5 bases). CDR3 residues: CASEFGGMNTEAFF. The CDR3 region has the DNA TGTGCCAGTGAATTCGGGGGGATGAACACTGAAGCTTTCTTT.